This T cell receptor (beta chain) came from a study of T-cell reconstitution after alpha-beta-depleted transplantation in children. Study results and limitations: At day 60, the high TCRbeta diversity found in some patients originated from recipient T cells and thymic progenitors that had survived. It was newly produced T cells that mostly accounted for T-cell counts and diversity one year after transplant.

CDR1 and CDR2 (germline): SQVTM, ANQGSEA. Deletions cut 6 bases from V and 1 base from J, with 15 bases between. The CDR3 runs to 14 residues. TCRbeta library construction was performed incorporating unique molecular identifiers. MiXCR was run by TCRdb on the PCR reads, yielding one entry per CDR3 protein. The sample consists of approximately 500,000 distinct CDR3 sequences, 25% to 30% of them appearing once. Points on this clonotype: Its antigen is not identified.

The V and J genes are TRBV29-1 and TRBJ1-1, with D perhaps matching TRBD1 (5 bases). The receptor comes from a boy younger than two with Wiskott-Aldrich syndrome, due to receive a stem cell transplant. Sample: PBMCs, taken before TCRalphabeta/CD19-depleted stem cell transplant. Here the CDR3 DNA reads TGCAGCGTCTCCGGGGGGGTTGAGAACACTGAAGCTTTCTTT. Its translation: CSVSGGVENTEAFF. Variable domain in full (rest from reference TRBV29-1 and TRBJ1-1): SAVISQKPSRDICQRGTSLTIQCQVDSQVTMMFWYRQQPGQSLTLIATANQGSEATYESGFVIDKFPISRPNLTFSTLTVSNMSPEDSSIYLCSVSGGVENTEAFFGQGTRLTVV.